This TCR beta chain came from a study of prognosis after radiotherapy for stage I lung cancer. Study overall: Among the non-small cell lung cancer patients, all were considered medically inoperable.

V was clipped by 3 bases and J by 6 bases, with 11 bases between them. The CDR3 covers 13 residues. The germline CDR1 and CDR2 sequences are SNHLY and FYNNEI. Patients were all node-negative on CT and PET/CT, lacking prior chemotherapy, radiotherapy or other malignancies. This clonotype qualifies as medium-sized. Amplicons of TCR beta CDR3 were generated from genomic DNA by two-round multiplex PCR. First-round PCR employed TRBV- and TRBJ-specific primers for each gene. TCRdb redid the calling of the multiplex PCR reads with MiXCR, one entry per CDR3 protein. The sample contains 15,000 to 20,000 distinct CDR3 sequences, about a quarter of which appear only once.

The V gene is TRBV2, the J gene TRBJ1-2; D is perhaps TRBD1 (5 bases). The source was PBMCs, collected before or after stereotactic body radiation therapy (not recorded which). The clonotype comes from a donor aged 50 or older with non-small cell lung cancer. The CDR3 DNA follows: TGTGCCAGCAGTGATTGGGGGTCAGATGGCTACACCTTC. Translation: CASSDWGSDGYTF.